This T cell receptor beta chain was identified in a study of persistence of HIV-infected CD4 T cells. Study-wide results and limits: TCRbeta richness was lower in CMV- and Gag-responding cells than in anti-CD3/anti-CD28-responding cells. TCR oligoclonality correlated with proviral oligoclonality in the same sorted populations.

Anti-CD3/anti-CD28 beads served as a nonspecific positive control stimulus. Responding CD4+ T cells were sorted by upregulation of both CD40 ligand and CD69. V was trimmed by 0 bases and J by 6 bases, leaving 11 bases between them. Germline V gene sequence: CDR1 MNHEY, CDR2 SVGAGI. The CDR3 has 15 residues. Sequencing used immunoSEQ version 4 in survey mode. The data were produced by immunoSEQ multiplex PCR, yet TCRdb's version contains in-frame clones alone and is incomplete. The sample has 40,000 to 45,000 clones; about 90% are singletons. For this clone: Its specificity is not known.

This receptor was identified in an adult man with HIV who was CMV-seropositive. The chain joins TRBV6-5 to TRBJ2-2; possibly TRBD2 for D (5 bases). The input for sequencing was CD4+ T cells sorted from PBMCs after roughly 18-hour stimulation, taken from a patient who received antiretroviral therapy. The CDR3 loop reads CASSYSNRGSGELFF. CDR3 nucleotide sequence: TGTGCCAGCAGTTACTCGAATCGGGGATCCGGGGAGCTGTTTTTT.